A single sample is the source of the 26 T cell receptor beta chains below, sequenced in a study of blood T cell repertoires in COVID-19. The data were produced by immunoSEQ multiplex PCR, yet TCRdb's version contains in-frame clones alone and is incomplete. The repertoire holds 350,000 to 450,000 clones, with around 84% as singletons. The specimen sequenced was peripheral blood. These receptors were obtained from a human donor in a cohort sampled during active COVID-19.

CDR3 nucleotide sequence: TGCGCCAGCAGTGCTTCTGCCGAGGAGACCCAGTACTTC. Protein: CASSASAEETQYF. The chain is built from TRBV10-1 and TRBJ2-5; D unresolved. The germline CDR1 and CDR2 sequences are WNHNN and SYGVQD (reference sequence). The CDR3 runs 13 residues. Between the trimmed V and J ends, which lost 4 bases and 5 bases, there was a span of 11 bases.

This clone was seen more than once but under ten times. The chain uses TRBV7-2 and TRBJ2-5, with a weak D call TRBD2 (7 bases). This CDR3 has 14 amino acids. CDR1 is SGHTA and CDR2 is FQGNSA in the germline V gene. Trimming took 7 bases from V and 5 from J, leaving 17 bases between them. The CDR3 region has the DNA TGTGCCAGCACCCCCTCCGGGGGGCTCGAGACCCAGTACTTC. It codes for CASTPSGGLETQYF.

This clone has only one observation. The chain combines TRBV3-1 (or the pseudogene TRBV3-2) with TRBJ2-6, with 8 positions matching TRBD2. The V gene's germline CDR1 is LGHDT and CDR2 YNNKEL (reference sequence). This CDR3 is built from 18 residues. Trimming took 1 base from V and 2 from J; bases not matched to a gene: 7. The DNA of the CDR3 is TGTGCCAGCAGCCAAGTTGGTGGTAGCGGGGCTGGGGCCAACGTCCTGACTTTC. It is translated as CASSQVGGSGAGANVLTF.

CDR3 coding DNA: TGTGCCAGCGCCAAGAGACAGGGGGCCGCAGATACGCAGTATTTT. It is translated as CASAKRQGAADTQYF. The chain carries TRBV5-8 and TRBJ2-3; 10 positions match TRBD1. Trimming cost V 7 bases and J 4 bases; bases outside gene matches: 9. Germline CDR1 reads SGHTS; CDR2 reads YDEGEE. CDR3 size: 15 residues. The variable domain in full, with the rest retrieved from reference TRBV5-8 and TRBJ2-3, is EAGVTQSPTHLIKTRGQQATLRCSPISGHTSVYWYQQALGLGLQFLLWYDEGEERNRGNFPPRFSGRQFPNYSSELNVNALELEDSALYLCASAKRQGAADTQYFGPGTRLTVL.

The chain couples TRBV2 to TRBJ2-1; D is perhaps TRBD2 (6 bases). This CDR3 is built from 14 residues. Germline CDR1 and CDR2: SNHLY and FYNNEI. V was pared by 8 bases and J by 9 bases, with 20 bases between. CDR3 sequence reads: CASLGLTTKTEQFF. CDR3 coding DNA: TGTGCCAGCCTCGGACTAACCACTAAAACTGAGCAGTTCTTC.

The chain combines TRBV7-3 with TRBJ1-1; D possibly corresponds to TRBD1 (5 bases). The CDR3 runs 14 residues. Trimming shortened V by 1 base and J by 1 base, and 7 bases separated the two germline ends. The germline V gene has CDR1 SGHTA and CDR2 FQGTGA. The CDR3 sequence: CASSLMGPNTEAFF. The CDR3 nucleotides are TGTGCCAGCAGCTTAATGGGGCCGAACACTGAAGCTTTCTTT.

This clone was observed once. The same CDR3 arises from other DNA sequences in this sample as well. The chain uses TRBV2 and TRBJ1-2, with D tentatively TRBD1 (5 bases). V lost 6 bases, J lost 4 bases, and 9 bases lay in between. The germline V gene encodes CDR1 SNHLY and CDR2 FYNNEI. This CDR3 has 12 amino acids. The CDR3 region has the DNA TGTGCCAGCAGAGACAGTCCCTATGGCTACACCTTC. It codes for CASRDSPYGYTF.

This clone turned up a few times. The rearrangement links TRBV28 to TRBJ2-7, with D possibly TRBD2 on 6 matching bases. The V end was cut by 10 bases, the J end by 5 bases, with 18 bases between. The CDR3 has 13 amino acids. Germline assignment: CDR1 MDHEN and CDR2 SYDVKM. CDR3 protein: CATLTRGLHEQYF. CDR3 nucleotides: TGTGCCACCCTCACACGGGGACTGCACGAGCAGTACTTC.

This chain joins TRBV7-9 and TRBJ2-5, with TRBD1 identical over 10 bases. The CDR3 sequence is 15 residues long. Losses at the gene ends were 5 bases for V and 3 bases for J; bases not matched to a gene: 6. CDR1 and CDR2 (germline): SEHNR, FQNEAQ (reference sequence). The CDR3 sequence is CASSRIGQGEETQYF. The CDR3 DNA follows: TGTGCCAGCAGCCGTATTGGACAGGGGGAAGAGACCCAGTACTTC.

The chain carries TRBV20-1 and TRBJ2-7; unclear D gene. V dropped 5 bases and J dropped 6 bases, with 11 bases sitting between them. Germline V gene sequence: CDR1 DFQATT, CDR2 SNEGSKA (reference sequence). This CDR3 has 11 residues. The CDR3 spells CSAAPRGEQYF. The CDR3 region has the DNA TGCAGTGCTGCCCCTCGCGGCGAGCAGTACTTC.

The chain combines TRBV13 with TRBJ1-4, with D perhaps TRBD1 (5 bases). The length of the CDR3 is 16 residues. Trimming took 0 bases from V and 2 from J, leaving 10 bases between them. Germline V gene sequence: CDR1 PRHDT, CDR2 FYEKMQ (reference sequence). The CDR3 region has the DNA TGTGCCAGCAGCTTAGGGGCAGGGCGGACTAATGAAAAACTGTTTTTT. Encoded protein: CASSLGAGRTNEKLFF.

This clone has a single count. J is TRBJ1-4 and V is TRBV18; the D gene is possibly TRBD1 (5 bases). Trimming stripped 0 bases from V and 13 bases from J, with 12 bases between. The length of the CDR3 is 13 residues. Germline-derived CDR1 and CDR2 are KGHSH and LQKENI. In DNA form, the CDR3 reads TGTGCCAGCTCACCACCCCCCCCCGGGGGACTGTTTTTT. Protein product: CASSPPPPGGLFF.

CDR3 residues: CASSESGRGTEAFF. In DNA, the CDR3 is TGTGCCAGCAGTGAGAGTGGCAGGGGGACCGAAGCTTTCTTT. The J gene is TRBJ1-1, the V gene TRBV25-1, with 7 bases matching TRBD1. The germline V gene has CDR1 MGHDK and CDR2 SYGVNS. The CDR3 sequence is 14 residues long. After removal of 3 bases from V and 8 bases from J, the junction contained 9 bases not matched to a gene.

In DNA form, the CDR3 reads TGTGCCAGCAGCCCGACAGGGGGTAGTTCACCCCTCCACTTT. Its protein product is CASSPTGGSSPLHF. The chain uses TRBV14 and TRBJ1-6; TRBD1 matches at 9 bases. Trimming took 4 bases from V and 9 from J; bases not matched to a gene: 4. The CDR3 is 14 amino acids. Germline assignment: CDR1 SGHDN and CDR2 FVKESK.

This CDR3 is CASSLEARALYNEQFF. DNA of the CDR3: TGTGCCAGCAGCTTAGAGGCGAGGGCCCTCTACAATGAGCAGTTCTTC. This sequence joins TRBV11-2 and TRBJ2-1; D might be TRBD2 (5 bases). CDR3 size: 16 residues. V gave up 0 bases and J gave up 3 bases, with 12 bases separating them. Germline V CDR1 and CDR2: SGHAT, FQNNGV.

The chain recombines TRBV3-1 (or the pseudogene TRBV3-2) with TRBJ1-1; D not resolved. The CDR3 totals 11 residues. CDR1 LGHDT and CDR2 YNNKEL come from the germline V gene (reference sequence). V was clipped by 6 bases and J by 3 bases, with 5 bases between them. Here the CDR3 reads CASSRDTEAFF. The CDR3, as DNA: TGTGCCAGCAGTCGAGACACTGAAGCTTTCTTT.

This clone was observed a handful of times. The chain combines TRBV2 with TRBJ2-7; D may be TRBD1 (7 bases). Germline values: CDR1 SNHLY, CDR2 FYNNEI. The CDR3 contains 16 residues. The germline V and J ends were trimmed by 3 bases and 0 bases, with 15 bases remaining between them. The CDR3 sequence: CASSEFGRGASYEQYF. DNA of the CDR3: TGTGCCAGCAGTGAGTTTGGCAGGGGGGCCTCCTACGAGCAGTACTTC.

In nucleotides, the CDR3 is TGTGCCAGCAGCAGCGGGGATCGCAATGAGCAGTTCTTC. Its protein product is CASSSGDRNEQFF. This chain connects TRBV6-4 to TRBJ2-1, with 7 bases fitting TRBD2. CDR3 length: 13 residues. Germline-derived CDR1 and CDR2 are MRHNA and SNTAGT. After removal of 6 bases from V and 6 bases from J, the junction contained 5 bases not matched to a gene.

The chain joins TRBV5-8 to TRBJ2-1, with TRBD1 matching 10 bases. Germline V gives CDR1 SGHTS, CDR2 YDEGEE. This CDR3 comprises 15 residues. Losses at the gene ends were 5 bases for V and 7 bases for J; bases not matched to a gene: 9. The CDR3 sequence is CASRRGTGVLNEQFF. CDR3 DNA sequence: TGTGCCAGCAGACGCGGGACAGGGGTTTTGAATGAGCAGTTCTTC.

This clone was found a few times. The chain employs TRBV5-1 and TRBJ2-2, with D tentatively TRBD1 (5 bases). Trimming took 5 bases from V and 4 from J, leaving 15 bases between them. The CDR3 is 15 amino acids. Germline V lookup: CDR1 SGHRS, CDR2 YFSETQ. CDR3 sequence (DNA): TGCGCCAGCAGTTCGGTGAGGACATTCACCGGGGAGCTGTTTTTT. This gives the protein CASSSVRTFTGELFF.

As DNA, the CDR3 is TGTGCCAGCAGCCCCGGACAGGAAGCGATTAATGGGAACACTGAAGCTTTCTTT. Protein: CASSPGQEAINGNTEAFF. This chain connects TRBV3-1 (or the pseudogene TRBV3-2) to TRBJ1-1; 7 bases fit TRBD1. CDR1 LGHDT and CDR2 YNNKEL come from the germline V gene (reference sequence). The V and J ends lost 4 bases and 1 base, in that order; junction bases with no gene match: 15. The CDR3 consists of 18 residues.

In DNA, the CDR3 is TGTGCCAGCAGCCGTCGACAGGGGTTTGAGCAGTACTTC. Protein sequence: CASSRRQGFEQYF. The gene calls are TRBV9 and TRBJ2-7; 8 bases are shared with TRBD1. The CDR3 is 13 amino acids. The germline V gene encodes CDR1 SGDLS and CDR2 YYNGEE. Trimming removed 4 bases from V and 7 bases from J; junction bases left unmatched: 7.

The chain combines TRBV30 with TRBJ1-2; 8 nucleotides agree with TRBD1. The V and J ends lost 1 base and 4 bases, in that order; junction bases with no gene match: 5. Germline assignment: CDR1 GTSNPN and CDR2 SVGIG (reference sequence). The CDR3 spans 14 residues. CDR3 protein: CAWSGQGRAYGYTF. The CDR3 nucleotides read TGTGCCTGGAGTGGACAGGGGCGCGCCTATGGCTACACCTTC.

This clone was seen only a few times. The rearrangement joins TRBV27 to TRBJ1-1; D is undetermined. The CDR3 spans 14 residues. Trimming cost V 8 bases and J 8 bases, with 21 bases left between them. Germline assignment: CDR1 MNHEY and CDR2 SMNVEV (reference sequence). CDR3 nucleotides: TGTGCCAGCTACCCGATGATCGACACACGAGAAGCTTTCTTT. Translating gives CASYPMIDTREAFF.

The V and J genes are TRBV4-2 and TRBJ1-4, with TRBD1 as a possible D gene (6 bases). Looked up from germline, CDR1 is LGHNA and CDR2 is YNFKEQ. Trimming took off 2 bases at V and 3 bases at J, with 16 bases between the two ends. The CDR3 spans 17 residues. CDR3 in amino acids: CASSQRAQGLPNEKLFF. The CDR3 nucleotides read TGTGCCAGCAGCCAACGGGCCCAGGGGCTGCCTAATGAAAAACTGTTTTTT.

V and J are TRBV5-1 and TRBJ2-3, with 10 bases lining up with TRBD2. Germline V lookup: CDR1 SGHRS, CDR2 YFSETQ. CDR3 size: 17 residues. V shed 0 bases, J shed 1 base, and the junction held 5 bases outside the gene matches. The CDR3 spells CASSLVPLAGGTDTQYF. CDR3 DNA sequence: TGCGCCAGCAGCTTGGTGCCTCTAGCGGGGGGCACAGATACGCAGTATTTT. The full variable domain, in which reference TRBV5-1 and TRBJ2-3 provide the parts outside the CDR3, is KAGVTQTPRYLIKTRGQQVTLSCSPISGHRSVSWYQQTPGQGLQFLFEYFSETQRNKGNFPGRFSGRQFSNSRSEMNVSTLELGDSALYLCASSLVPLAGGTDTQYFGPGTRLTVL.